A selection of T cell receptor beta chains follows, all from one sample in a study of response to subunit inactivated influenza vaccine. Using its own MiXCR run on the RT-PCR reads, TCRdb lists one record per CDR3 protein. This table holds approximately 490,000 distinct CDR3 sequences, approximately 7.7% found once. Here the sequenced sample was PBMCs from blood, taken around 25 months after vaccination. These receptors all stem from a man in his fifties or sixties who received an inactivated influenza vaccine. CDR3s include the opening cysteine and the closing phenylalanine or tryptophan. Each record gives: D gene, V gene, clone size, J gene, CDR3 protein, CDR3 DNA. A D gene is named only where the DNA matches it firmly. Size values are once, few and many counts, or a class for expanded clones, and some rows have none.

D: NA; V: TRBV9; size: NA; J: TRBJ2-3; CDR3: CASSVYPDLTSTDTQYF; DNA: TGTGCCAGCAGCGTGTATCCCGATCTAACTAGCACAGATACGCAGTATTTT
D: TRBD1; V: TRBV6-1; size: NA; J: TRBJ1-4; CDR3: CASSPGQGERANEKLFF; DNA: TGTGCCAGCAGTCCAGGACAGGGGGAGAGGGCTAATGAAAAACTGTTTTTT
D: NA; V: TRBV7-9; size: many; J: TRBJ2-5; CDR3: CASSPHGETQYF; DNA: TGTGCCAGCAGCCCCCACGGGGAGACCCAGTACTTC
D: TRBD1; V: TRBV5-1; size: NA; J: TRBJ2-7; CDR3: CASSPGTVEGSYEQYF; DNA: TGCGCCAGCAGCCCCGGGACAGTCGAGGGCTCCTACGAGCAGTACTTC
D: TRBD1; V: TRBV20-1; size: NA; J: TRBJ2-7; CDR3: CSAEPDRGGEQYF; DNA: TGCAGTGCTGAGCCGGACAGGGGAGGCGAGCAGTACTTC
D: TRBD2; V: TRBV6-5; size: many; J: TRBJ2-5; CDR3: CASSPSGVETQYF; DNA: TGTGCCAGCAGTCCTAGCGGGGTCGAGACCCAGTACTTC
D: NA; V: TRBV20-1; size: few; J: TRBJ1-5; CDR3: CSASLSGGSNQPQHF; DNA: TGCAGTGCTAGTCTGTCAGGTGGAAGCAATCAGCCCCAGCATTTT
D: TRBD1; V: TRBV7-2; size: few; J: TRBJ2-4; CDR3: CASSTGTGWDIQYF; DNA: TGTGCCAGCAGCACCGGGACAGGTTGGGACATTCAGTACTTC
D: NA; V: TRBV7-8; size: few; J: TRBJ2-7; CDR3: CASSWTTTAGEQYF; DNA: TGTGCCAGCAGCTGGACTACTACCGCCGGCGAGCAGTACTTC
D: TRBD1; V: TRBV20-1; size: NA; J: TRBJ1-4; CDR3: CSARDMTGNEKLFF; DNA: TGCAGTGCTAGAGATATGACAGGGAATGAAAAACTGTTTTTT
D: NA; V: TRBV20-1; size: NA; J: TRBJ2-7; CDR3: CSARLPRGTYEQYF; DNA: TGCAGTGCTCGCTTACCCAGGGGAACCTACGAGCAGTACTTC
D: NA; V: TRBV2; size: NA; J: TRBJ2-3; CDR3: CASSVAVMGTDTQYF; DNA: TGTGCCAGCAGTGTAGCGGTAATGGGGACAGATACGCAGTATTTT
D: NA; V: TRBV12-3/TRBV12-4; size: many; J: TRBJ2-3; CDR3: CASSKYTDTQYF; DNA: TGTGCCAGCAGCAAGTACACAGATACGCAGTATTTT
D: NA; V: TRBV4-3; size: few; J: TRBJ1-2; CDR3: CASSRIHEANYGYTF; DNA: TGCGCCAGCAGCCGCATACACGAAGCTAACTATGGCTACACCTTC
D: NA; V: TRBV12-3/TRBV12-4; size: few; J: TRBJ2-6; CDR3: CASRASVGANVLTF; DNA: TGTGCCAGCCGGGCCAGCGTAGGGGCCAACGTCCTGACTTTC
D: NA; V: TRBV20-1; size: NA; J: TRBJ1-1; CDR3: CSARGGSATEAFF; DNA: TGCAGTGCCCGGGGAGGCAGCGCGACTGAAGCTTTCTTT
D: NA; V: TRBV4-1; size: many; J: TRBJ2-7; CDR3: CASSQVAKSYEQYF; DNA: TGCGCCAGCAGCCAAGTGGCCAAGTCCTACGAGCAGTACTTC
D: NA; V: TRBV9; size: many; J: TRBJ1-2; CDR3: CASSVDGVYGYTF; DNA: TGTGCCAGCAGCGTAGATGGGGTCTATGGCTACACCTTC
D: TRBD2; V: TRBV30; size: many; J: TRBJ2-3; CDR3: CASKNGLAGTDTQYF; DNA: TGTGCCTCAAAAAACGGACTAGCGGGCACAGATACGCAGTATTTT
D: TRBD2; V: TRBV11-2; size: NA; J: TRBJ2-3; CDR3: CASSLSGGGPGDTQYF; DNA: TGTGCCAGCAGCTTATCCGGGGGGGGGCCGGGAGATACGCAGTATTTT
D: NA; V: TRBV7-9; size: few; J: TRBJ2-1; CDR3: CASSLNRNLEFF; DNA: TGTGCCAGCAGCCTCAACAGGAACCTGGAGTTCTTC
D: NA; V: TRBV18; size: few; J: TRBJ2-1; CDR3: CASSPTGGDEQFF; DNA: TGTGCCAGCTCACCGACCGGAGGGGATGAGCAGTTCTTC
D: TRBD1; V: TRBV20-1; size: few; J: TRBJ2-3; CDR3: CSARAGTAITDTQYF; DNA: TGCAGTGCTAGAGCCGGGACAGCAATCACAGATACGCAGTATTTT
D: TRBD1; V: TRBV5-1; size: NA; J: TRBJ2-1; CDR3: CASSAKTGSFRNEQFF; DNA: TGCGCCAGCAGCGCGAAGACAGGGTCTTTCCGCAATGAGCAGTTCTTC
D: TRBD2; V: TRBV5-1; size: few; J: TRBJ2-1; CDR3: CASSTGLAGVVNEQFF; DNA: TGCGCCAGCAGCACAGGACTAGCGGGAGTCGTCAATGAGCAGTTCTTC
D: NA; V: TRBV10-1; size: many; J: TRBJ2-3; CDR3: CASSDRLPDTQYF; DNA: TGCGCCAGCAGTGACAGGTTGCCAGATACGCAGTATTTT
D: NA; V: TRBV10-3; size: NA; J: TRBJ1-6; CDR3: CAISEGGSYNSPLHF; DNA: TGTGCCATCAGTGAGGGGGGTTCCTATAATTCACCCCTCCACTTT
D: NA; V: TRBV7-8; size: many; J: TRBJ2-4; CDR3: CASSGGVTFLAKNIQYF; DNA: TGTGCCAGCAGCGGAGGAGTGACATTTCTAGCCAAAAACATTCAGTACTTC
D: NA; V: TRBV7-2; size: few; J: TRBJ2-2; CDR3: CASSLGAVTGELFF; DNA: TGTGCCAGCAGCTTAGGAGCAGTCACCGGGGAGCTGTTTTTT
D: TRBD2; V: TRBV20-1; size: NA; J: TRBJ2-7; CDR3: CSAPGTSGRYYEQYF; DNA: TGCAGTGCCCCTGGGACTAGCGGGAGGTACTACGAGCAGTACTTC
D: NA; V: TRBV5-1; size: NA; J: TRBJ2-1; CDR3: CASSLGSALRVRGNEQFF; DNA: TGCGCCAGCAGCTTGGGCTCGGCCCTCAGGGTAAGGGGGAATGAGCAGTTCTTC
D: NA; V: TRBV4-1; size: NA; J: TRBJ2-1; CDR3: CASSQGGASYNEQFF; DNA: TGCGCCAGCAGCCAAGGAGGGGCCTCCTACAATGAGCAGTTCTTC
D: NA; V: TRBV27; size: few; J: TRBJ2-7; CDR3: CASRQGIAAYYEQYF; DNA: TGTGCCAGCAGGCAGGGAATTGCCGCATACTACGAGCAGTACTTC
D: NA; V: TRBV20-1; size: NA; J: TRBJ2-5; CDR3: CSGEREETQYF; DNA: TGCAGTGGTGAGCGGGAAGAGACCCAGTACTTC
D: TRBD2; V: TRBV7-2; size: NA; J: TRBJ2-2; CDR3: CASSLTSGGAGELFF; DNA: TGTGCCAGCAGCTTGACTAGCGGGGGGGCCGGGGAGCTGTTTTTT
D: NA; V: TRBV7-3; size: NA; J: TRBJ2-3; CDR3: CASKAGASTDTQYF; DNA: TGTGCCAGCAAGGCCGGAGCTAGCACAGATACGCAGTATTTT
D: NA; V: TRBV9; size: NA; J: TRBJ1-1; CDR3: CASSSQKNTEAFF; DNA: TGTGCCAGCAGCTCACAGAAAAACACTGAAGCTTTCTTT
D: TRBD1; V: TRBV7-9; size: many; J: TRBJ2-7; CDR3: CATGTGVFYEQYF; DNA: TGTGCTACGGGGACAGGGGTTTTTTACGAGCAGTACTTC
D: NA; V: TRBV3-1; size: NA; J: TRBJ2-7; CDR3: CASSQEVRGSSYEQYF; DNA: TGTGCCAGCAGCCAAGAGGTCCGGGGGAGCTCCTACGAGCAGTACTTC
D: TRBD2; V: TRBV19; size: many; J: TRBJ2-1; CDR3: CASNPTGGADEQFF; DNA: TGTGCCAGTAACCCTACCGGGGGGGCCGATGAGCAGTTCTTC
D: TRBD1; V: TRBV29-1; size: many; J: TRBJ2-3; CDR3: CSVGQGASTQYF; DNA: TGCAGCGTAGGACAGGGGGCAAGTACGCAGTATTTT
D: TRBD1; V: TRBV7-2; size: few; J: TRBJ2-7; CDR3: CASSLAGQGGFYEQYF; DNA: TGTGCCAGCAGCTTAGCCGGACAGGGGGGATTCTACGAGCAGTACTTC
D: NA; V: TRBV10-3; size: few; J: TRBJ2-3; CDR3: CAISGGDGLSTDTQYF; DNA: TGTGCCATCAGTGGGGGGGACGGACTATCCACAGATACGCAGTATTTT